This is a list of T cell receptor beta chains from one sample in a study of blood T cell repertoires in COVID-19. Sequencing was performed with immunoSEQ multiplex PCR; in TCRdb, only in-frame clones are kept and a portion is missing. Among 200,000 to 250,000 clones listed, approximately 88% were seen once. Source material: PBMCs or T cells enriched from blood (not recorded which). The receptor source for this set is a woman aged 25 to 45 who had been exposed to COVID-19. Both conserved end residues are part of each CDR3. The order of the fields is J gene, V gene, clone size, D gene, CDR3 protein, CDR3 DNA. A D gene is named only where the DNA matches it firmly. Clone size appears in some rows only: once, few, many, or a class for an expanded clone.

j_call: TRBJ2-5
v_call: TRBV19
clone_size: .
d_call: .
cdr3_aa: CASSIAARRWVAEETQYF
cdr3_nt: TGTGCCAGTAGTATAGCGGCTAGGCGGTGGGTCGCCGAAGAGACCCAGTACTTC

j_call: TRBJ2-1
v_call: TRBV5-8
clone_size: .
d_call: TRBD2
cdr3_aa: CASSRTSGSRYNEQFF
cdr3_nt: TGTGCCAGCAGCCGGACTAGCGGGAGTAGGTACAATGAGCAGTTCTTC

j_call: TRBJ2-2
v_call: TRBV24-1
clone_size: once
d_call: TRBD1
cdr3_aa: CATSDPSTGWLAGELFF
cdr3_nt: TGTGCCACCAGTGACCCTTCGACAGGGTGGTTAGCCGGGGAGCTGTTTTTT

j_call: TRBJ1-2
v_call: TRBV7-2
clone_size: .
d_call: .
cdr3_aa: CATAIQGSPSYGYTF
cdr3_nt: TGTGCCACCGCCATACAGGGAAGTCCAAGCTATGGCTACACCTTC

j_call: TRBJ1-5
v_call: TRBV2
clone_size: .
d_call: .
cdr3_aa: CASSGGGSNQPQHF
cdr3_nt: TGTGCCAGCAGTGGAGGCGGTAGCAATCAGCCCCAGCATTTT

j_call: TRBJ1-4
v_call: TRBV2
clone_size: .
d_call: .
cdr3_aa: CASRGGHEEKLFF
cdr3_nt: TGTGCCAGCAGGGGCGGACATGAGGAAAAACTGTTTTTT

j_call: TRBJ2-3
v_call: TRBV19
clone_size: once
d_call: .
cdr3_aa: CASSTLGTIRTQYF
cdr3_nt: TGTGCCAGTAGTACTCTCGGGACAATTCGTACGCAGTATTTT

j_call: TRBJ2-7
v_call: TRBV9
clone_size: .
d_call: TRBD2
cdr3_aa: CASSVGSSGSYEQYF
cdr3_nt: TGTGCCAGCAGCGTAGGTTCCAGCGGGAGTTACGAGCAGTACTTC

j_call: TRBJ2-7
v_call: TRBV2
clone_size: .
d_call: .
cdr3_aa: CASRATANPSYEQYF
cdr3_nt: TGTGCCAGCAGGGCGACAGCAAACCCGTCTTACGAGCAGTACTTC

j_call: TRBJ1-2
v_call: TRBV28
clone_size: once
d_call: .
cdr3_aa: CASETRRRSYGYTF
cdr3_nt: TGTGCCAGCGAAACCCGGCGGCGGAGCTATGGCTACACCTTC

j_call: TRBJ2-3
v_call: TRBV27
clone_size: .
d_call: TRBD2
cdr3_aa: CASSLYASGSIGSVADTQYF
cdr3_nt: TGTGCCAGCAGTTTATATGCTAGCGGGAGTATCGGGAGCGTCGCAGATACGCAGTATTTT

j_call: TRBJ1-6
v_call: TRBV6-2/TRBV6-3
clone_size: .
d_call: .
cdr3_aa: CASSEGNSPLHF
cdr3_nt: TGTGCCAGCAGCGAGGGTAATTCACCCCTCCACTTT

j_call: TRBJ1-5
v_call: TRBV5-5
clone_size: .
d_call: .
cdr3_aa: CASSLRGLSNQPQHF
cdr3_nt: TGTGCCAGCAGCTTGAGAGGGCTTTCCAATCAGCCCCAGCATTTT

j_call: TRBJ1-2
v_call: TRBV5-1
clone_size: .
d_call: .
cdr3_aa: CASAEGLSYGYTF
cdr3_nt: TGCGCCAGCGCCGAGGGTCTAAGCTATGGCTACACCTTC

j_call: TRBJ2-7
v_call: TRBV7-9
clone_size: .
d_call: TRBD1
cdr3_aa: CASSTDRGKDEQYF
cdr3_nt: TGTGCCAGCAGCACCGACAGGGGCAAGGACGAGCAGTACTTC

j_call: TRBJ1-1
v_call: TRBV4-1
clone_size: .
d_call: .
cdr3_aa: CASSRGVNTEAFF
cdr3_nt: TGCGCCAGCAGTAGAGGAGTGAACACTGAAGCTTTCTTT

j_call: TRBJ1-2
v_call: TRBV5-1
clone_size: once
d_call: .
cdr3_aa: CASSGEVGGYGYTF
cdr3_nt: TGCGCCAGCAGCGGAGAAGTAGGAGGCTATGGCTACACCTTC

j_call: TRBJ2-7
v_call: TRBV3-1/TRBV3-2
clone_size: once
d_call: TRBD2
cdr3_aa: CASSNFLAGGTYEQYF
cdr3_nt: TGTGCCAGCAGCAATTTTCTAGCGGGAGGGACCTACGAGCAGTACTTC

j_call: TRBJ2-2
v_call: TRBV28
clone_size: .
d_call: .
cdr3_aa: CASSFTGTGELFF
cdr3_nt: TGTGCCAGCAGTTTTACGGGAACCGGGGAGCTGTTTTTT

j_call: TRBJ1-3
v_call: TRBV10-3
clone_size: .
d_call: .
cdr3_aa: CAISESKRGSGNTIYF
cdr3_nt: TGTGCCATCAGTGAGTCGAAAAGGGGGTCTGGAAACACCATATATTTT

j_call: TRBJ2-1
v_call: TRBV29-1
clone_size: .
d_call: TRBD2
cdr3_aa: CSVVGGRINEQFF
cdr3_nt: TGCAGCGTTGTTGGCGGGAGGATAAATGAGCAGTTCTTC

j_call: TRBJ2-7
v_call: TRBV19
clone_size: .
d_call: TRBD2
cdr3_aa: CASSISHLAGGGEQYF
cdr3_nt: TGTGCCAGTAGTATATCCCATCTAGCGGGAGGAGGCGAGCAGTACTTC

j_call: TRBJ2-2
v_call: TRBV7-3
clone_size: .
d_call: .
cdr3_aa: CASSLDRGNTGELFF
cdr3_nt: TGTGCCAGCAGCTTGGACCGGGGAAACACCGGGGAGCTGTTTTTT

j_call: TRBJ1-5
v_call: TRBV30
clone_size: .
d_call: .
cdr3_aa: CAWNGGGGQPQHF
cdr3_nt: TGTGCCTGGAACGGGGGAGGGGGGCAGCCCCAGCATTTT

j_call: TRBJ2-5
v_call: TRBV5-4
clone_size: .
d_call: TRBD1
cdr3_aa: CASSFLRGRETQYF
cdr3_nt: TGTGCCAGCAGCTTTCTCAGGGGGAGAGAGACCCAGTACTTC

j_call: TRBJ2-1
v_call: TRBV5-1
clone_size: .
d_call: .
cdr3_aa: CASSYGGLSLNEQFF
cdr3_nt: TGCGCCAGCAGCTATGGAGGGCTGTCCCTCAATGAGCAGTTCTTC

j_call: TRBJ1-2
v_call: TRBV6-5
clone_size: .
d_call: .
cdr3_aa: CASSRAGDNYGYTF
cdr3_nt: TGTGCCAGCAGTCGCGCAGGGGATAACTATGGCTACACCTTC

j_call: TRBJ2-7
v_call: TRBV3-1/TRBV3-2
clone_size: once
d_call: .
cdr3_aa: CASSPRAGNEQYF
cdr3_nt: TGTGCCAGCAGCCCGCGGGCGGGTAACGAGCAGTACTTC

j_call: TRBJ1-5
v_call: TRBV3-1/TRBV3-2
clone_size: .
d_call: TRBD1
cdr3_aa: CASSQGGQGGRPQHF
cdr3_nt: TGTGCCAGCAGCCAAGGTGGACAGGGGGGTAGGCCCCAGCATTTT

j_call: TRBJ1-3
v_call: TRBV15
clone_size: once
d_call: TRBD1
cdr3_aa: CATSRQGGSGNTIYF
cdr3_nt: TGTGCCACCAGCCGACAGGGAGGATCTGGAAACACCATATATTTT

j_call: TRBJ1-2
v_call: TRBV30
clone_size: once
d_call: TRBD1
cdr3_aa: CAWSGQGAGGYTF
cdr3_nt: TGTGCCTGGAGCGGACAGGGGGCGGGTGGCTACACCTTC

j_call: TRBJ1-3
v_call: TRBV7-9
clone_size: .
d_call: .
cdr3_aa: CASSRDSGNTIYF
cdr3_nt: TGTGCCAGCAGCAGGGATTCAGGAAACACCATATATTTT

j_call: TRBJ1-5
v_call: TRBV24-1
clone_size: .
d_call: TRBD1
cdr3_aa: CATSDAGGSNQPQHF
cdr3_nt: TGTGCCACCAGTGACGCAGGGGGAAGCAATCAGCCCCAGCATTTT

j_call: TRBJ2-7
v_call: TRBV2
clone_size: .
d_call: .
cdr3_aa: CASSEELGGSYEQYF
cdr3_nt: TGTGCCAGCAGTGAAGAACTAGGAGGCTCCTACGAGCAGTACTTC

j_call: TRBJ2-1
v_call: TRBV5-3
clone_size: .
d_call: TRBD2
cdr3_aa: CARSSGVAGYHEQFF
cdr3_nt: TGTGCCAGAAGCTCCGGGGTAGCGGGGTATCATGAGCAGTTCTTC

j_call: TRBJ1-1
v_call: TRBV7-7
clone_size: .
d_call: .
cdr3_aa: CASSPHAPGQNTEAFF
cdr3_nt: TGTGCCAGCAGCCCCCACGCCCCCGGACAGAACACTGAAGCTTTCTTT

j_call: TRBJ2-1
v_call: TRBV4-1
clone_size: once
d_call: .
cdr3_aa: CASSQAPGHLSYNEQFF
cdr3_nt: TGCGCCAGCAGCCAGGCCCCCGGACACCTCTCCTACAATGAGCAGTTCTTC

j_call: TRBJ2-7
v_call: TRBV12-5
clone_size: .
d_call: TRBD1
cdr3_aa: CASGLVGSGGPGGHYEQYF
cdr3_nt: TGTGCTAGTGGTTTGGTAGGATCTGGGGGGCCAGGGGGCCACTACGAGCAGTACTTC

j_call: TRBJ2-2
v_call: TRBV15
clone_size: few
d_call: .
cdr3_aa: CATAEGNTGELFF
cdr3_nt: TGTGCCACCGCAGAGGGGAACACCGGGGAGCTGTTTTTT

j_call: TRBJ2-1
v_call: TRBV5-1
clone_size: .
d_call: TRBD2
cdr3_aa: CASSLEVAGADEQFF
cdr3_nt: TGCGCCAGCAGCTTGGAGGTAGCGGGAGCTGATGAGCAGTTCTTC

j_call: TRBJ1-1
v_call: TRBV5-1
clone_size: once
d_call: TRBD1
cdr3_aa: CASSVGQNQNTEAFF
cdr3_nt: TGCGCCAGCAGCGTGGGACAGAATCAGAACACTGAAGCTTTCTTT

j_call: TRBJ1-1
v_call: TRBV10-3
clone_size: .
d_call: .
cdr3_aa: CAISVKQGSTEAFF
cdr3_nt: TGTGCCATCAGTGTGAAACAGGGTTCTACTGAAGCTTTCTTT

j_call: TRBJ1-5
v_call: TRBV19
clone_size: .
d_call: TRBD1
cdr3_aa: CASSIRGQGGQPQHF
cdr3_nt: TGTGCCAGTAGTATTAGGGGACAGGGCGGTCAGCCCCAGCATTTT

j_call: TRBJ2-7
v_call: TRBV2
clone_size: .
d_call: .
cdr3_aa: CASSSWRHPYEQYF
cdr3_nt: TGTGCCAGCAGTTCGTGGCGGCATCCCTACGAGCAGTACTTC

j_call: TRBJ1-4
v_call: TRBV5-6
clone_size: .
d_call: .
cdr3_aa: CASSLTAGFSEKLFF
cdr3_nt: TGTGCCAGCAGCTTGACCGCGGGATTCAGTGAAAAACTGTTTTTT

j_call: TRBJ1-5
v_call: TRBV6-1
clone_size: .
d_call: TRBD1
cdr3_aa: CASSERGGTGGGNQPQHF
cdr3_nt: TGTGCCAGCAGTGAAAGGGGAGGGACAGGGGGTGGCAATCAGCCCCAGCATTTT

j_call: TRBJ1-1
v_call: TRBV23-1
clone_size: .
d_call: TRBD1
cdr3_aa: CASSQSGTGPKNTEAFF
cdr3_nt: TGCGCCAGCAGTCAATCCGGGACAGGGCCCAAGAACACTGAAGCTTTCTTT

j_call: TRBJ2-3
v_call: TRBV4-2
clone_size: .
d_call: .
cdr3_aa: CASSQDLQATDTQYF
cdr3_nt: TGTGCCAGCAGCCAAGACCTACAGGCCACAGATACGCAGTATTTT

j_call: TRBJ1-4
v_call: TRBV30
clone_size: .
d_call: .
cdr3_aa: CAWRSRARELFF
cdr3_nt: TGTGCCTGGAGGTCGCGGGCGCGCGAACTGTTTTTT

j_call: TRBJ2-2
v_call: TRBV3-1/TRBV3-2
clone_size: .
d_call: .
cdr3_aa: CASSQAVERVANTGELFF
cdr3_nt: TGTGCCAGCAGCCAAGCCGTGGAGCGGGTTGCGAACACCGGGGAGCTGTTTTTT

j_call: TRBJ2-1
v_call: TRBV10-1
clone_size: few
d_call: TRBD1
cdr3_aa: CASSARDSSYNEQFF
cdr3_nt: TGCGCCAGCAGTGCCAGGGACAGCTCCTACAATGAGCAGTTCTTC

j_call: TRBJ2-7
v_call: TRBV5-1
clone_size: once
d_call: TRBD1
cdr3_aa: CASSPGQGATYEQYF
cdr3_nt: TGCGCCAGCAGCCCGGGACAGGGGGCAACCTACGAGCAGTACTTC

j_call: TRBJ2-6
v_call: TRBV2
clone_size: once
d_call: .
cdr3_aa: CASSQTKSSGANVLTF
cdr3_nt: TGTGCCAGCAGTCAGACAAAGTCCTCTGGGGCCAACGTCCTGACTTTC

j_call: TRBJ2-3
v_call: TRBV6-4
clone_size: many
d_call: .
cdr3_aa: CASSASPTDTQYF
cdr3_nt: TGTGCCAGCAGTGCGAGCCCCACAGATACGCAGTATTTT